This T cell receptor beta chain is from a study of T cell responses to AZD1222 COVID-19 vaccine (dated by TCRdb to the early 2020s). For the study in its entirety: AZD1222 recipients given second doses at about 4 weeks or at about 12 weeks were pooled, since spike-specific TCR depth and breadth were not found to differ between the two schedules. Trial participants were enrolled into age subgroups of 18-55, 56-69 and 70-plus years, which contained approximately 150, 30 and 60 TCR-sequenced participants, respectively. TCR sequencing was performed for 230 to 250 trial participants, of whom about 200 were given two doses of AZD1222 and about 25 were given two doses of MenACWY control vaccine. Paper-wide results and their limitations: The vaccine-associated CD4 TCRs covered the entire spike protein, and the dominant responses fell in regions 160-218 and 743-854. In the small 56-69-year group, the increase in depth fell short of significance, most likely because of low power. No day 14 peak-response samples were available, so repertoires were characterized only after the peak T cell response. A significant rise in spike-specific TCR breadth and depth was observed after two AZD1222 doses relative to day 0 and relative to MenACWY recipients. Nearly half of unique spike-specific TCRs reportedly recognized epitopes outside regions mutated in the B.1.351 and B.1.1.7 variants. Participants were mostly white British and included more females than males, and it was suggested by the authors that clonal diversity may have been underestimated. Conclusions about previously exposed vaccinees are limited because only six or seven AZD1222 recipients were SARS-CoV-2 seropositive at baseline.

Worth noting for this clone: Its cognate antigen has yet to be identified. Base qualities are not provided; no much larger clone lies one nucleotide away.

The CDR3 regions of human TCRbeta chains were analyzed by immunosequencing. Processing in the source paper ran as follows. Repertoire TCRs were checked for matches against a reference library of SARS-CoV-2-specific TCRs that had been generated using the MIRA antigen-specificity platform. Breadth was defined as the fraction of unique TCRs that were SARS-CoV-2-associated, and depth was defined as the fraction of total T cells that were SARS-CoV-2-associated. Each spike-specific TCR was assigned to its reactive spike region and to a CD4 or CD8 class using the MIRA data. Log10-transformed breadth and depth values were compared by one-way ANOVA with Sidak's multiple comparisons tests. TCRdb holds this immuneACCESS table with in-frame rearrangements only. Some clones are missing; in checked studies, unresolved V genes explain under half, and the rest has no known cause. The V and J calls and clone size come from that table; D and trimming were worked out from the DNA. Present in this sample are about 160,000 clones, about 88% of which were seen just once. Together, the top ten hold less than 6.5% of the sample.

Explained via the paper, the time point label denotes: baseline before first vaccination. Vaccinee samples came from UK trials COV001 and COV002, including a single-blind randomized controlled phase 2/3 trial of AZD1222 (ChAdOx1 nCoV-19) in healthy adults. Trial participant PBMC samples were collected at day 0 and day 28 after the second dose for TCRbeta chain sequencing. From cysteine to phenylalanine, the CDR3 is 12 amino acids long. The sequence is cut down to CDR3 DNA, 36 bases in frame from base 1. The germline V gene yields SGHNT for CDR1 and YENEEA for CDR2. V and J lose 5 bases and 3 bases, and a span of 5 bases separates them.

The chain uses TRBV11-3 and TRBJ2-1, with no confident D gene call. Material: peripheral blood, obtained on day 0 of AZD1222 vaccination. The receptor's source is an adult in good health. At the DNA level, the sequence is TGTGCCAGCAGCCAGAACTACAATGAGCAGTTCTTC. This encodes CASSQNYNEQFF.